The 16 T cell receptor beta chains given below trace back to one sample, sequenced in a study of blood T cell repertoires in COVID-19. Using immunoSEQ multiplex PCR, the repertoire was profiled, and TCRdb retains in-frame clones only, with some absent. Of about 87,000 clones listed, more than 75% were seen once; the top ten hold under 30%. The material sequenced was peripheral blood. The source of these receptors is a human donor in a cohort sampled during active COVID-19.

In this sample, this clone turned up a few times. The rearrangement joins TRBV4-1 to TRBJ1-5; D may be TRBD1 (6 bases). The CDR3 is made up of 16 amino acids. The germline V and J ends were trimmed by 4 bases and 6 bases, with 19 bases remaining between them. Germline V lookup: CDR1 MGHRA, CDR2 YSYEKL. CDR3 DNA sequence: TGCGCCAGCAGCCGAGGTCAGGGGATGGAAAGTCAGCCCCAGCATTTT. Translating gives CASSRGQGMESQPQHF.

V is TRBV6-6 and J is TRBJ2-5, with a possible D match to TRBD2 (6 bases). This CDR3 spans 11 amino acids. Germline CDR1 and CDR2: MNHNY and SVGAGI (reference sequence). The germline V and J ends were trimmed by 4 bases and 11 bases, with 11 bases remaining between them. CDR3 nucleotides: TGTGCCAGCAGTTCCAGACTAGATCAGTACTTC. It yields the protein CASSSRLDQYF.

Only a few counts were recorded for this clone. The chain couples TRBV5-8 to TRBJ1-5; 7 positions match TRBD1. The CDR3 totals 17 residues. The V gene's germline CDR1 is SGHTS and CDR2 YDEGEE. Trimming at V came to 4 bases and at J to 0 bases, leaving 10 bases not matched to a gene. The CDR3 DNA reads as TGTGCCAGCAGCCCCAGGGACAGTTTCAATAGCAATCAGCCCCAGCATTTT. Translated: CASSPRDSFNSNQPQHF.

CDR3 in DNA: TGTGCCAGCAGCTTCGGCGGGATAGCGTACAATGAGCAGTTCTTC. As protein: CASSFGGIAYNEQFF. V gene TRBV11-3 combines with J gene TRBJ2-1, with D possibly TRBD2 on 6 matching bases. Trimming removed 3 bases at V and 4 bases at J, with 13 bases between. The CDR3 is 15 amino acids. Germline V CDR1 and CDR2: SGHNT, YENEEA.

This clone was seen a single time. The V gene is TRBV10-2, the J gene TRBJ1-6; possible D gene TRBD1, 5 bases. V lost 5 bases and J 5 bases, leaving 13 bases between the germline ends. Per germline, CDR1 WSHSY and CDR2 SAAADI. The CDR3 runs to 15 residues. CDR3 sequence reads: CASSRAGGDNSPLHF. The CDR3 nucleotides read TGCGCCAGCAGTCGGGCGGGAGGGGATAATTCACCCCTCCACTTT.

This chain uses TRBV9 with TRBJ2-1, with 11 bases lining up with TRBD2. The CDR3 runs to 18 residues. V lost 3 bases, J lost 7 bases, and 15 bases stayed unmatched. Germline CDR1 reads SGDLS; CDR2 reads YYNGEE. The CDR3 spells CASSARGTSGPPGNEQFF. The CDR3, as DNA: TGTGCCAGCAGCGCGAGAGGGACTAGCGGCCCCCCGGGAAATGAGCAGTTCTTC. Full variable domain (rest looked up from reference TRBV9 and TRBJ2-1): DSGVTQTPKHLITATGQRVTLRCSPRSGDLSVYWYQQSLDQGLQFLIQYYNGEERAKGNILERFSAQQFPDLHSELNLSSLELGDSALYFCASSARGTSGPPGNEQFFGPGTRLTVL.

The chain joins TRBV6-6 to TRBJ1-1, with TRBD1 matching over 7 bases. The V segment lost 6 bases and the J segment 11 bases; nucleotides outside the gene matches: 6. The CDR3 is 11 amino acids. Germline-derived CDR1 and CDR2 are MNHNY and SVGAGI (reference sequence). The CDR3 region has the DNA TGTGCCAGCAGACCCACAGGGGACGCTTTCTTT. It codes for CASRPTGDAFF.

This rearrangement joins TRBV7-2 to TRBJ2-7, with unresolved D. Germline V gives CDR1 SGHTA, CDR2 FQGNSA. Deletions cut 1 base from V and 7 bases from J, with 14 bases between. This CDR3 region has 14 residues. CDR3: CASSLDRQIGEQYF. CDR3 sequence (DNA): TGTGCCAGCAGCTTAGATCGGCAAATCGGGGAGCAGTACTTC.

The rearrangement links TRBV2 to TRBJ2-1; D might be TRBD1 (6 bases). The V end lost 7 bases, the J end lost 5 bases, and 15 bases lay between the germline ends. CDR3 size: 14 residues. The germline V gene encodes CDR1 SNHLY and CDR2 FYNNEI. CDR3 sequence: CASTSGTNNNEQFF. The CDR3 DNA sequence: TGTGCCAGCACCTCCGGGACAAACAACAATGAGCAGTTCTTC.

CDR3 region: CASSQEQGYYEQYF. CDR3 sequence (DNA): TGCGCCAGCAGCCAAGAACAGGGGTACTACGAGCAGTACTTC. The rearrangement joins TRBV4-3 to TRBJ2-7, with 7 bases matching TRBD1. CDR3 length equals 14 residues. Unmatched junction bases numbered 2, after V lost 0 bases and J lost 3 bases. CDR1 is LGHNA and CDR2 is YSLEER in the germline V gene.

The V call is TRBV9, the J call TRBJ1-1; 7 bases are a match to TRBD1. The V segment lost 3 bases and the J segment 4 bases; nucleotides outside the gene matches: 6. Germline V gene data show CDR1 as SGDLS and CDR2 as YYNGEE. CDR3 length: 14 residues. The chain's CDR3 is CASSGQGTGTEAFF. CDR3 nucleotides: TGTGCCAGCAGCGGACAGGGTACCGGCACTGAAGCTTTCTTT.

This sequence joins TRBV15 and TRBJ2-2, with D maybe TRBD2 (7 bases). V lost 1 base and J lost 4, with 10 bases in between. Germline assignment: CDR1 LNHNV and CDR2 YYDKDF (reference sequence). This CDR3 region has 15 residues. CDR3 nucleotides: TGTGCCACCAGCAGAGGGGGGGGGCGCACCGGGGAGCTGTTTTTT. Protein sequence: CATSRGGGRTGELFF.

The chain employs TRBV6-5 and TRBJ1-2; 7 nucleotides line up with TRBD1. J was trimmed by 1 base and V by 7 bases; bases with no gene match: 3. Germline V gene lookup returns CDR1 MNHEY and CDR2 SVGAGI. The CDR3 is 13 amino acids. This CDR3 reads CASTRDSNYGYTF. For the CDR3, the DNA is TGTGCCAGCACTCGGGACAGTAACTATGGCTACACCTTC.

The chain uses TRBV7-8 and TRBJ2-1; D is possibly TRBD1 (5 bases). CDR1 is SGHVS, CDR2 FQNEAQ, per germline. V gave up 2 bases and J gave up 2 bases, with 19 bases separating them. The CDR3 is 18 amino acids. The CDR3 here is CASSLSVQGAPTYNEQFF. DNA for the CDR3: TGTGCCAGCAGCTTAAGTGTTCAGGGCGCCCCAACCTACAATGAGCAGTTCTTC.

This clone has only a few counts. The chain joins TRBV9 to TRBJ2-1, with 7 positions matching TRBD1. CDR1 is SGDLS and CDR2 is YYNGEE in the germline V gene. V gave up 4 bases and J gave up 6 bases; unmatched junction bases: 7. The CDR3 length is 14 residues. CDR3 residues: CASSSRDSINEQFF. Here the CDR3 DNA reads TGTGCCAGCAGCTCCCGGGACAGCATCAATGAGCAGTTCTTC.

The CDR3 spells CATAPQGNSPLHF. CDR3 in DNA: TGTGCCACGGCGCCACAGGGGAATTCACCCCTCCACTTT. The rearrangement joins TRBV19 to TRBJ1-6; 7 bases are a match to TRBD1. This CDR3 is built from 13 residues. Germline V CDR1 and CDR2: LNHDA, SQIVND (reference sequence). Losses at the gene ends were 10 bases for V and 7 bases for J; bases not matched to a gene: 7.